The source of this TCR beta chain is a study of CD4 and CD8 cells across lung adenocarcinoma regions. Samples came from patients with localized non-small cell lung adenocarcinoma. MiXCR, run by TCRdb on the PCR reads, gives a single entry per CDR3 protein. The sample records about 17,000 distinct CDR3 sequences, roughly 50% being singletons. A word on this clonotype: Because the CDR3's place on the DNA is in doubt, the DNA is left out and the CDR3 is given as listed by TCRdb.

Germline V gives CDR1 MNHNS, CDR2 SASEGT. Termini included, the CDR3 measures 16 amino acids. This TCR was recovered from a male donor with lung adenocarcinoma. The CD4 and CD8 labels of this study may be unreliable. The J gene is TRBJ2-2, the V gene TRBV6-1; the table names TRBD1, a call not compared with the DNA. The sample was CD4+ T cells from the margin of a lung tumor. CDR3 sequence reads: CASRQQFGQGAGELLF.